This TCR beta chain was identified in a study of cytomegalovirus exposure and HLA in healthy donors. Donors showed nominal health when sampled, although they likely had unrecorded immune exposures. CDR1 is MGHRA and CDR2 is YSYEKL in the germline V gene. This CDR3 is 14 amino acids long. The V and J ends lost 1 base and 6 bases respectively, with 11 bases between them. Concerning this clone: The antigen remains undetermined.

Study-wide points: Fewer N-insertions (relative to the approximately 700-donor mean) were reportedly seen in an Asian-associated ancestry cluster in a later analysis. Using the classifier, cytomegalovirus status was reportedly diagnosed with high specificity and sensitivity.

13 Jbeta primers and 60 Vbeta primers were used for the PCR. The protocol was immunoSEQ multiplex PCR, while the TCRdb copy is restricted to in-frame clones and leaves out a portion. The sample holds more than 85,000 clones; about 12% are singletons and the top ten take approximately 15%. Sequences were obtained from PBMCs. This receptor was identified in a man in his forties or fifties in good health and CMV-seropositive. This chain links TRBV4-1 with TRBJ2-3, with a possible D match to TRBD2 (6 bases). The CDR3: CASSQGRGLDTQYF. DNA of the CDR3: TGCGCCAGCAGCCAAGGGAGGGGTTTGGATACGCAGTATTTT.